This T cell receptor (beta chain) was found in a study of T cells in Graves' hyperthyroidism and ophthalmopathy. Study-level points and caveats: Among clonotypes expanded in thyroid above 0.001, most were also found in blood. Ophthalmopathy cases were set apart from stable hyperthyroidism by a 13 V-J model.

At least 3 on the Clinical Activity Score was recorded for ophthalmopathy patients, who also had NOSPECS grade at least 4 and duration under 3 months. Patients showing uncontrolled infection, other autoimmune disease, pregnancy or lactation were ineligible. This clonotype was detected ten times or more. Antigen: not known. Using RNA transcripts as the source, TCR beta CDR3 regions were amplified. Primed by the HTBI set, a first-round RT-PCR was run on the TCR CDR3. One entry per CDR3 protein results from TCRdb running MiXCR on the multiplex PCR reads. The sample carries 530,000 or so distinct CDR3 sequences, roughly 17% recorded once. Germline-derived CDR1 and CDR2 are GTSNPN and SVGIG (reference sequence). The CDR3 covers 12 residues. The germline V and J ends were trimmed by 1 base and 6 bases, with 9 bases remaining between them.

Sequenced sample: blood. This chain links TRBV30 with TRBJ1-1, with D maybe TRBD1 (5 bases). This TCR came from a woman under 30 with Graves' ophthalmopathy. CDR3 protein: CAWSAKGPEAFF. The CDR3, as DNA: TGTGCCTGGAGTGCGAAGGGGCCTGAAGCTTTCTTT.